Listed here are 30 T cell receptor beta chains from one sample, sequenced in a study of T-cell reconstitution after alpha-beta-depleted transplantation in children. Preparation of the TCRbeta library was carried out with unique molecular identifiers. TCRdb re-called the PCR reads with MiXCR, one entry per CDR3 protein. The profile covers about 580,000 distinct CDR3 sequences, with over 20% appearing a single time and under 45% taken by the ten largest. The source was PBMCs, collected before TCRalphabeta/CD19-depleted stem cell transplant. These receptors were collected from a boy under two years old with Wiskott-Aldrich syndrome, due to receive a stem cell transplant.

In this sample, this clonotype turned up a few times. The V and J genes are TRBV7-7 and TRBJ2-2; 8 nucleotides line up with TRBD2. The trim removed 5 bases at V and 1 base at J, leaving 6 bases unmatched. Germline V gene data show CDR1 as SSHAT and CDR2 as FNYEAQ (reference sequence). The length of the CDR3 is 16 residues. The CDR3 DNA follows: TGTGCCAGCAGCCTAAGCGGGAGTAAGAACACCGGGGAGCTGTTTTTT. Translation gives CASSLSGSKNTGELFF.

This chain links TRBV21-1 with TRBJ1-6; TRBD1, the table's D call, was not compared with the DNA. TRBV21-1 is a listed pseudogene. This CDR3 is built from 15 residues. The CDR3 is CASSKHRDRVSPLHF. CDR3 sequence (DNA): TGTGCCAGCAGCAAACACCGGGACAGGGTGTCACCCCTCCACTTT.

V is TRBV12-3 or TRBV12-4 and J is TRBJ1-6; 8 nucleotides align to TRBD1. Unmatched junction bases numbered 2, after V lost 6 bases and J lost 1 base. This CDR3 contains 15 residues. The CDR3 DNA reads TGTGCCAGCAGGGACAGGGAATCCTATAATTCACCCCTCCACTTT. Residues: CASRDRESYNSPLHF.

This clonotype came up a few times. The V and J genes are TRBV21-1 and TRBJ2-1; the DNA was not compared with TRBD1, the D call given in the table. TRBV21-1 is assigned pseudogene status. This CDR3 is 14 amino acids long. CDR3 DNA sequence: TGTGCCAGCAGCAAAGCGGGGGGCTACAATGAGCAGTTCTTC. It translates to CASSKAGGYNEQFF.

This sequence joins TRBV12-3 or TRBV12-4 and TRBJ2-5; either TRBD1 or TRBD2 may supply D (5 bases each). This CDR3 comprises 15 residues. Trimming left V 3 bases short and J 5 bases short, with 16 bases between. The CDR3 here is CASSLGQGVRETQYF. The CDR3 bases are TGTGCCAGCAGTTTGGGCCAGGGAGTGAGGGAGACCCAGTACTTC.

The V call is TRBV4-2, the J call TRBJ1-1, with D perhaps matching TRBD1 (5 bases). Deletions cut 0 bases from V and 1 base from J, with 12 bases between. The germline V gene has CDR1 LGHNA and CDR2 YNFKEQ. The CDR3 contains 16 residues. CDR3: CASSQEIGAGNTEAFF. CDR3 DNA sequence: TGTGCCAGCAGCCAAGAAATCGGGGCTGGGAACACTGAAGCTTTCTTT.

This clonotype was counted between two and nine times. This chain joins TRBV20-1 and TRBJ2-7; D is perhaps TRBD1 (7 bases). Germline CDR1 and CDR2: DFQATT and SNEGSKA (reference sequence). Trimming removed 6 bases at V and 3 bases at J, with 18 bases between. This CDR3 has 14 amino acids. Written as DNA, the CDR3 is TGCAGTGCCACGGGGGAAGGGGGCGGCTACGAGCAGTACTTC. Protein product: CSATGEGGGYEQYF.

The DNA of the CDR3 is TGCGCCAGCAGCTTGAAGCGAGGGTTAGATACGCAGTATTTT. Amino acid sequence: CASSLKRGLDTQYF. The rearrangement links TRBV5-1 to TRBJ2-3; tentatively, D is TRBD2 (5 bases). The CDR3 loop spans 14 amino acids. V gave up 1 base and J gave up 5 bases, with 11 bases separating them. The V gene's germline CDR1 is SGHRS and CDR2 YFSETQ.

The rearrangement joins TRBV9 to TRBJ2-2; possible D gene TRBD1, 6 bases. This CDR3 is 15 amino acids long. The germline CDR1 and CDR2 sequences are SGDLS and YYNGEE. The V end was cut by 3 bases, the J end by 7 bases, with 16 bases between. In DNA form, the CDR3 reads TGTGCCAGCAGCGCTGGACAGATCTCCCACGGGGAGCTGTTTTTT. Translating gives CASSAGQISHGELFF.

This clonotype has a handful of counts. CDR3 nucleotides: TGTGCCAGCAGTTACGGGGGACAGCAAGAGACCCAGTACTTC. It yields the protein CASSYGGQQETQYF. V is TRBV6-2 or TRBV6-3 and J is TRBJ2-5; 7 bases are shared with TRBD1. Germline lookup yields CDR1 MNHEY and CDR2 SVGEGT. V lost 2 bases to trimming and J lost 2 bases; unmatched junction nucleotides: 2. The CDR3 loop spans 14 amino acids.

This clonotype has just a few counts. The rearrangement links TRBV29-1 to TRBJ2-1; D is unresolved. Looked up from germline, CDR1 is SQVTM and CDR2 is ANQGSEA. The CDR3 loop spans 10 amino acids. V was trimmed by 6 bases and J by 15 bases, leaving 15 bases between them. Here the CDR3 DNA reads TGCAGCGTGAGGAGTCGCAGAACGTTCTTC. It is translated as CSVRSRRTFF.

This clonotype was observed a few times. The chain carries TRBV5-1 and TRBJ2-7; the match to TRBD1 covers 9 bases. Germline CDR1 SGHRS, CDR2 YFSETQ. CDR3 length: 14 residues. The trim removed 3 bases at V and 6 bases at J, leaving 7 bases unmatched. The DNA of the CDR3 is TGCGCCAGCAGCTCCGCACTGGACAGGGGCGAGCAGTACTTC. Its translation: CASSSALDRGEQYF.

The chain links TRBV4-2 to TRBJ2-6; the match to TRBD1 covers 9 bases. V dropped 1 base and J dropped 4; count of bases not matched to a gene: 17. The germline CDR1 and CDR2 sequences are LGHNA and YNFKEQ. The CDR3 length is 21 residues. The CDR3 spells CASSQGAASGQGKAGANVLTF. The CDR3 DNA sequence: TGTGCCAGCAGCCAAGGGGCTGCGTCCGGACAGGGGAAGGCAGGGGCCAACGTCCTGACTTTC.

The chain recombines TRBV7-3 with TRBJ1-1; D possibly corresponds to TRBD1 (6 bases). Trimming shortened V by 1 base and J by 7 bases, and 16 bases separated the two germline ends. CDR3 length: 15 residues. Germline CDR1 SGHTA, CDR2 FQGTGA. CDR3 sequence: CASSLKGGGQDEAFF. CDR3 nucleotides: TGTGCCAGCAGCTTAAAAGGGGGGGGGCAGGATGAAGCTTTCTTT.

This clonotype was found a few times. The chain is built from TRBV12-3 or TRBV12-4 and TRBJ2-2; TRBD2 aligns across 7 bases. Losses at the gene ends were 8 bases for V and 1 base for J; bases not matched to a gene: 7. The CDR3 sequence is 15 residues long. CDR3 residues: CASSTGGMNTGELFF. The CDR3 nucleotides read TGTGCCAGCTCCACCGGGGGGATGAACACCGGGGAGCTGTTTTTT.

This clonotype was seen a few times. The chain recombines TRBV12-3 or TRBV12-4 with TRBJ2-1; D gene uncertain. CDR3 size: 15 residues. Trimming removed 5 bases from V and 0 bases from J, with 11 bases in between. CDR3 residues: CASSKSKVSYNEQFF. For the CDR3, the DNA is TGTGCCAGCAGTAAGTCTAAGGTCTCCTACAATGAGCAGTTCTTC.

This clonotype has only a few counts. The V call is TRBV5-1, the J call TRBJ2-1; 7 nucleotides align to TRBD1. The J segment lost 2 bases and the V segment lost 0 bases, leaving 2 bases of the junction unmatched. This CDR3 spans 15 amino acids. Germline V gene sequence: CDR1 SGHRS, CDR2 YFSETQ. This chain's CDR3 is CASSLETGAYNEQFF. The CDR3 DNA reads as TGCGCCAGCAGCTTGGAAACAGGGGCCTACAATGAGCAGTTCTTC.

The table lists this clonotype with a few counts. The chain combines TRBV7-6 with TRBJ2-2; no definite D call. The germline V and J ends were trimmed by 1 base and 0 bases, with 6 bases remaining between them. Germline V CDR1 and CDR2: SGHVS, FNYEAQ. The CDR3 is made up of 15 amino acids. The CDR3 is CASSLGVTNTGELFF. The CDR3 region has the DNA TGTGCCAGCAGCTTAGGCGTTACGAACACCGGGGAGCTGTTTTTT. The full variable domain, rest sourced from reference TRBV7-6 and TRBJ2-2, is GAGVSQSPRYKVTKRGQDVALRCDPISGHVSLYWYRQALGQGPEFLTYFNYEAQQDKSGLPNDRFSAERPEGSISTLTIQRTEQRDSAMYRCASSLGVTNTGELFFGEGSRLTVL.

The table lists this clonotype with a few counts. J is TRBJ2-5 and V is TRBV29-1; 10 nucleotides match TRBD1. The V and J ends lost 7 bases and 2 bases, in that order; junction bases with no gene match: 1. Germline V CDR1 and CDR2: SQVTM, ANQGSEA. The CDR3 spans 12 residues. CDR3 protein: CSGTGGQETQYF. The CDR3 coding sequence is TGCAGCGGGACAGGGGGACAAGAGACCCAGTACTTC.

This clonotype was picked up a small number of times. In DNA form, the CDR3 reads TGTGCCAGCAGCGCGGTCGGCCTCTCCCAGGAGACCCAGTACTTC. Protein sequence: CASSAVGLSQETQYF. The V gene is TRBV25-1, the J gene TRBJ2-5; D ambiguous. Looked up from germline, CDR1 is MGHDK and CDR2 is SYGVNS. The V end was cut by 6 bases, the J end by 5 bases, with 19 bases between. The CDR3 sequence is 15 residues long. Full variable domain (missing parts from reference TRBV25-1 and TRBJ2-5): EADIYQTPRYLVIGTGKKITLECSQTMGHDKMYWYQQDPGMELHLIHYSYGVNSTEKGDLSSESTVSRIRTEHFPLTLESARPSHTSQYLCASSAVGLSQETQYFGPGTRLLVL.

This clonotype was detected only a few times. The rearrangement joins TRBV15 to TRBJ2-2, with 7 nucleotides matching TRBD1. The CDR3 runs 18 residues. V dropped 0 bases and J dropped 6; count of bases not matched to a gene: 13. Germline V lookup: CDR1 LNHNV, CDR2 YYDKDF (reference sequence). The CDR3 coding sequence is TGTGCCACCAGCAGAGATAGGGGGCGCGGCTCATGGGCCGGGGAGCTGTTTTTT. This translates into CATSRDRGRGSWAGELFF.

V and J are TRBV7-3 and TRBJ2-1; 7 bases are shared with TRBD2. CDR1 SGHTA and CDR2 FQGTGA come from the germline V gene. V lost 0 bases and J lost 0; bases outside the gene matches: 8. The CDR3 has 18 residues. CDR3 residues: CASSLTRTSVSSYNEQFF. CDR3 DNA sequence: TGTGCCAGCAGCTTAACCCGTACTAGCGTTAGCTCCTACAATGAGCAGTTCTTC.

The chain is built from TRBV5-1 and TRBJ2-6, with unresolved D. V lost 2 bases to trimming and J lost 1 base, with 7 bases between them. This CDR3 spans 15 amino acids. Per germline, CDR1 SGHRS and CDR2 YFSETQ. The CDR3 loop reads CASSLSESGANVLTF. The DNA for the CDR3 is TGCGCCAGCAGCTTATCGGAATCTGGGGCCAACGTCCTGACTTTC.

The chain is built from TRBV20-1 and TRBJ2-7; 10 bases match TRBD2. The CDR3 runs to 12 residues. Looked up from germline, CDR1 is DFQATT and CDR2 is SNEGSKA (reference sequence). V trimming: 6 bases; J trimming: 5 bases; junction bases outside the gene matches: 4. The CDR3 nucleotides are TGCAGTGCGGCCGGACTAGCGGACGAGCAGTACTTC. As protein: CSAAGLADEQYF.

This clonotype was seen more than once but under ten times. The chain carries TRBV5-1 and TRBJ2-1; D is uncertain. V shed 2 bases and J shed 6 bases, with 12 bases lying between them. CDR3 length: 14 amino acids. Germline CDR1 and CDR2: SGHRS and YFSETQ. The CDR3: CASSFQPPSNEQFF. For the CDR3, the DNA is TGCGCCAGCAGCTTTCAGCCCCCCTCCAATGAGCAGTTCTTC.

CDR3 amino acids: CASRNAGAREQFF. The CDR3 DNA reads TGTGCCAGCAGAAATGCGGGAGCGCGGGAGCAGTTCTTC. V is TRBV6-2 or TRBV6-3 and J is TRBJ2-1; 7 nucleotides line up with TRBD2. The CDR3 has 13 residues. Germline V gene sequence: CDR1 MNHEY, CDR2 SVGEGT. Trimming removed 6 bases from V and 10 bases from J; junction bases left unmatched: 9.

V is TRBV7-2 and J is TRBJ1-1; D ambiguous. CDR3 length equals 14 residues. Trimming cost V 7 bases and J 2 bases, with 14 bases left between them. Germline CDR1 reads SGHTA; CDR2 reads FQGNSA. This CDR3 reads CASTKTAINTEAFF. DNA for the CDR3: TGTGCCAGCACCAAAACGGCCATCAACACTGAAGCTTTCTTT.

This chain's CDR3 is CSVEGGGASGELFF. The CDR3 coding sequence is TGCAGCGTTGAAGGAGGGGGAGCTAGCGGGGAGCTGTTTTTT. The chain couples TRBV29-1 to TRBJ2-2; TRBD1 might be the D (6 bases). This CDR3 is built from 14 residues. V lost 1 base and J 7 bases, leaving 13 bases between the germline ends. Germline CDR1 is SQVTM and CDR2 is ANQGSEA.

J is TRBJ1-5 and V is TRBV19; the D is unclear. CDR3 length: 15 amino acids. V was shortened by 10 bases and J by 0 bases, with 16 bases between the two germline ends. Germline-derived CDR1 and CDR2 are LNHDA and SQIVND (reference sequence). Here the CDR3 DNA reads TGTGCCACTGACAACTCGGGTGTTAGCAATCAGCCCCAGCATTTT. Protein: CATDNSGVSNQPQHF. Full variable domain (rest looked up from reference TRBV19 and TRBJ1-5): DGGITQSPKYLFRKEGQNVTLSCEQNLNHDAMYWYRQDPGQGLRLIYYSQIVNDFQKGDIAEGYSVSREKKESFPLTVTSAQKNPTAFYLCATDNSGVSNQPQHFGDGTRLSIL.

In its sample, this clonotype was seen a few times. The rearrangement links TRBV24-1 to TRBJ2-2; D gene unclear. Germline V gene data show CDR1 as KGHDR and CDR2 as SFDVKD. Trimming removed 3 bases from V and 6 bases from J, with 16 bases in between. This CDR3 region has 16 residues. Here the CDR3 reads CATSDRTGRVAGELFF. CDR3 DNA: TGTGCCACCAGTGATCGCACGGGTAGGGTTGCCGGGGAGCTGTTTTTT.